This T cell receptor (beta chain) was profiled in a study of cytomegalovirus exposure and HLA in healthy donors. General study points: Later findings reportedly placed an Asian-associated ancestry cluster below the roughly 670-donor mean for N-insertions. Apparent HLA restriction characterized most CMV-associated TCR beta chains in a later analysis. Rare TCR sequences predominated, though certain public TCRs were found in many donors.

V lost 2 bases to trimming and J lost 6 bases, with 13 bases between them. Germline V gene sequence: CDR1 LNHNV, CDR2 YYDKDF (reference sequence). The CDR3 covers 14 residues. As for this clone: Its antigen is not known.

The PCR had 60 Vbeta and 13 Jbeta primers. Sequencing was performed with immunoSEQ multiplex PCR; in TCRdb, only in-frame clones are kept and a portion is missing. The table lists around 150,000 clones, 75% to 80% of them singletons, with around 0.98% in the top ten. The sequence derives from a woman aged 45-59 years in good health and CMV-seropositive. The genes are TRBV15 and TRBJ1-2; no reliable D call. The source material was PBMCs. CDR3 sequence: CATSRSGLLDGYTF. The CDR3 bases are TGTGCCACCAGCAGATCGGGTCTCTTAGATGGCTACACCTTC.